This T cell receptor (beta chain) was obtained from a study of T cell changes during pregnancy in multiple sclerosis. Sequenced by immunoSEQ multiplex PCR; TCRdb stores in-frame clones only, minus some. The sample lists about 93,000 clones, over 80% occurring once. Trimming removed 0 bases at V and 2 bases at J, with 10 bases between. The germline V gene has CDR1 SGHDT and CDR2 YYEEEE. This CDR3 contains 15 residues. The sequencing used peripheral blood, collected after pregnancy. The V gene is TRBV5-6, the J gene TRBJ2-3, with D possibly being TRBD2 (5 bases). This sequence was found in a female donor with multiple sclerosis, enrolled in a pregnancy study. CDR3 bases: TGTGCCAGCAGCTTGGTCGCGGGTATCACAGATACGCAGTATTTT. It specifies CASSLVAGITDTQYF. Full variable domain (outside the CDR3, taken from reference TRBV5-6 and TRBJ2-3): DAGVTQSPTHLIKTRGQQVTLRCSPKSGHDTVSWYQQALGQGPQFIFQYYEEEERQRGNFPDRFSGHQFPNYSSELNVNALLLGDSALYLCASSLVAGITDTQYFGPGTRLTVL.